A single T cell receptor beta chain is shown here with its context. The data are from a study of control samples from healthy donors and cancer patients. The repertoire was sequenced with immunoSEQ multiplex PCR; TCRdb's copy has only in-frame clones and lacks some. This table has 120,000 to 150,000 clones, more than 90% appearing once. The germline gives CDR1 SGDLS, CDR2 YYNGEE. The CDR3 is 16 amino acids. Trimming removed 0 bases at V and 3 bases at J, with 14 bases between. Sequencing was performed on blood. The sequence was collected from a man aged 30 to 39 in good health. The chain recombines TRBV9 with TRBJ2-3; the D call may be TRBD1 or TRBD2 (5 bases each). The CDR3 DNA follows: TGTGCCAGCAGCGTAGTTGGGGGTATCGGGACAGATACGCAGTATTTT. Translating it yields CASSVVGGIGTDTQYF.